A single sample gave rise to the 30 T cell receptor beta chains below, sequenced in a study of T-cell reconstitution after alpha-beta-depleted transplantation in children. Unique molecular identifiers were used in preparing the TCRbeta library. One entry per CDR3 protein results from TCRdb running MiXCR on the PCR reads. This sample has hundreds of thousands of distinct CDR3 sequences, with around 12% found just once. The input for sequencing was PBMCs, taken before TCRalphabeta/CD19-depleted stem cell transplant. Source of these receptors: a girl aged 2 to 10 with congenital amegakaryocytic thrombocytopenia, due to receive a stem cell transplant.

The gene calls are TRBV29-1 and TRBJ2-7; perhaps TRBD2 as D (7 bases). The CDR3 loop spans 12 amino acids. Trimming cost V 7 bases and J 5 bases, with 15 bases left between them. Per germline, CDR1 SQVTM and CDR2 ANQGSEA. The CDR3 sequence: CSASTGRDEQYF. The CDR3 DNA reads as TGCAGCGCCTCTACAGGGAGGGACGAGCAGTACTTC.

The chain employs TRBV30 and TRBJ2-3, with 7 nucleotides matching TRBD1. Unmatched junction bases numbered 7, after V lost 0 bases and J lost 10 bases. The CDR3 consists of 13 residues. Germline V gene data show CDR1 as GTSNPN and CDR2 as SVGIG (reference sequence). Here the CDR3 reads CAWSVGVGTAQYF. The CDR3, as DNA: TGTGCCTGGAGTGTAGGTGTGGGGACAGCGCAGTATTTT.

This clonotype was seen many times. V usage is TRBV5-5 and J usage is TRBJ1-1; D is possibly TRBD1 (5 bases). From germline, CDR1 is SGHKS and CDR2 YYEKEE (reference sequence). Trimming stripped 7 bases from V and 5 bases from J, with 12 bases between. The CDR3 contains 12 residues. The DNA for the CDR3 is TGTGCCAGCTGCCTGGGACTGACTGAAGCTTTCTTT. Residues: CASCLGLTEAFF.

V and J are TRBV20-1 and TRBJ2-5, with D possibly being TRBD2 (6 bases). V lost 3 bases to trimming and J lost 5 bases, with 19 bases between them. Germline CDR1 is DFQATT and CDR2 is SNEGSKA (reference sequence). The CDR3 extends over 15 amino acids. Written as DNA, the CDR3 is TGCAGTGCTAGTCCGGGTACTAGCAGTATTGAGACCCAGTACTTC. This encodes CSASPGTSSIETQYF.

This clonotype was recorded a few times. The chain is built from TRBV20-1 and TRBJ2-7, with TRBD1 matching 9 bases. The CDR3 contains 12 residues. Per the germline V gene, CDR1 is DFQATT and CDR2 is SNEGSKA (reference sequence). The junction had 5 bases not matched to a gene; V was cut back by 8 bases and J by 3 bases. CDR3 sequence reads: CSLGQGGYEQYF. As DNA, the CDR3 is TGCAGTTTGGGACAGGGTGGCTACGAGCAGTACTTC.

This clonotype showed up many times. The chain is built from TRBV12-3 or TRBV12-4 and TRBJ1-6, with TRBD1 matching over 7 bases. V lost 6 bases, J lost 10 bases, and 9 bases stayed unmatched. The CDR3 consists of 14 residues. The CDR3 DNA is TGTGCCAGCAGCTCGACAGGGAAACTCTCACCCCTCCACTTT. Encoded protein: CASSSTGKLSPLHF.

This clonotype was detected ten times or more. This chain uses TRBV7-2 with TRBJ2-3, with D uncertain. The germline gives CDR1 SGHTA, CDR2 FQGNSA. Trimming stripped 1 base from V and 2 bases from J, with 13 bases between. CDR3 length: 16 amino acids. The CDR3, as DNA: TGTGCCAGCAGCTTAGTCCGCTACCAGAACACAGATACGCAGTATTTT. Its protein product is CASSLVRYQNTDTQYF.

The chain carries TRBV6-1 and TRBJ2-2; D uncertain. The CDR3 loop spans 12 amino acids. Germline lookup yields CDR1 MNHNS and CDR2 SASEGT. Between the trimmed V and J ends, which lost 7 bases and 9 bases, there was a span of 12 bases. The CDR3 reads CASNMLLRELFF. CDR3 sequence (DNA): TGTGCCAGCAACATGCTGCTGAGGGAGCTGTTTTTT.

This clonotype was counted ten times or more. The rearrangement joins TRBV15 to TRBJ1-3; D uncertain. CDR3 length: 14 residues. Trimming shortened V by 5 bases and J by 0 bases, and 8 bases separated the two germline ends. CDR1 is LNHNV and CDR2 is YYDKDF in the germline V gene (reference sequence). CDR3 DNA sequence: TGTGCCACCAGCCCAAGGGCCTCTGGAAACACCATATATTTT. Translating gives CATSPRASGNTIYF.

The sample holds many counts of this clonotype. The chain is built from TRBV6-5 and TRBJ2-1; tentatively, D is TRBD2 (6 bases). V lost 3 bases and J 0 bases, leaving 15 bases between the germline ends. The CDR3 extends over 17 amino acids. The germline CDR1 and CDR2 sequences are MNHEY and SVGAGI. The CDR3: CASSYRWAGSSYNEQFF. The CDR3 DNA follows: TGTGCCAGCAGTTATCGTTGGGCGGGGAGCTCCTACAATGAGCAGTTCTTC.

The J gene is TRBJ1-1, the V gene TRBV20-1; no clear D gene. Germline values: CDR1 DFQATT, CDR2 SNEGSKA (reference sequence). The V end was cut by 5 bases, the J end by 0 bases, with 7 bases between. This CDR3 contains 12 residues. The CDR3 is CSAGIVNTEAFF. Written as DNA, the CDR3 is TGCAGTGCTGGGATAGTGAACACTGAAGCTTTCTTT.

This clonotype was picked up a small number of times. This sequence joins TRBV6-5 and TRBJ2-3, with D hard to call. The germline V gene encodes CDR1 MNHEY and CDR2 SVGAGI. Trimming removed 0 bases from V and 8 bases from J, with 12 bases in between. The CDR3 is 14 amino acids. CDR3: CASSYSTRWGTQYF. The CDR3 nucleotides read TGTGCCAGCAGTTACTCGACGCGGTGGGGTACGCAGTATTTT.

This clonotype was observed a handful of times. The J gene is TRBJ2-7, the V gene TRBV20-1; 7 nucleotides align to TRBD1. Germline CDR1 DFQATT, CDR2 SNEGSKA (reference sequence). This CDR3 region has 12 residues. J was trimmed by 7 bases and V by 5 bases; bases with no gene match: 8. The CDR3 DNA is TGCAGTGCTCGTACAGGGGCCGGTGAGCAGTACTTC. Its protein product is CSARTGAGEQYF.

V usage is TRBV20-1 and J usage is TRBJ1-6; D call uncertain. V was trimmed by 3 bases and J by 9 bases, leaving 12 bases between them. The CDR3 consists of 13 residues. Germline-derived CDR1 and CDR2 are DFQATT and SNEGSKA (reference sequence). CDR3 sequence (DNA): TGCAGTGCTAGGAGGCACCCCAGTTCACCCCTCCACTTT. It codes for CSARRHPSSPLHF.

This clonotype was counted many times. The V call is TRBV12-3 or TRBV12-4, the J call TRBJ1-4; D gene unclear. V was pared by 0 bases and J by 10 bases, with 3 bases between. The CDR3 runs 11 residues. The CDR3 loop reads CASSLAGKLFF. The CDR3 DNA follows: TGTGCCAGCAGTTTAGCCGGAAAACTGTTTTTT.

This clonotype was observed many times. The chain carries TRBV12-3 or TRBV12-4 and TRBJ2-1; 10 bases align to TRBD2. This CDR3 has 15 amino acids. V was clipped by 2 bases and J by 7 bases; unmatched bases: 5. In DNA, the CDR3 is TGTGCCAGCAGTTTAAGGCTAGCGGGAGTGAATGAGCAGTTCTTC. Its protein is CASSLRLAGVNEQFF.

About this clonotype: A read error is possible here, since a much larger clone lies one base away. The V call is TRBV12-3 or TRBV12-4, the J call TRBJ2-1, with 12 bases matching TRBD2. CDR3 size: 16 residues. The CDR3 here is CACRTSGRTSYNEQFF. The CDR3, as DNA: TGTGCCTGCAGAACTAGCGGGAGGACATCCTACAATGAGCAGTTCTTC.

In its sample, this clonotype was seen many times. The V call is TRBV20-1, the J call TRBJ1-1; no reliable D call. This CDR3 has 13 residues. V was trimmed by 3 bases and J by 1 base, leaving 9 bases between them. The germline V gene encodes CDR1 DFQATT and CDR2 SNEGSKA (reference sequence). As DNA, the CDR3 is TGCAGTGCTAGTATCCCGGCGAACACTGAAGCTTTCTTT. Protein sequence: CSASIPANTEAFF.

The rearrangement uses TRBV12-3 or TRBV12-4 and TRBJ2-5, with D possibly being TRBD2 (5 bases). This CDR3 is 13 amino acids long. Trimming cost V 6 bases and J 5 bases, with 13 bases left between them. The CDR3 DNA sequence: TGTGCCAGCAGAAGCAGAGCGGTTGAGACCCAGTACTTC. Amino acids: CASRSRAVETQYF.

This clonotype was seen a few times. The chain recombines TRBV3-1 with TRBJ1-3; no clear D. CDR1 and CDR2 (germline): LGHDT, YNNKEL (reference sequence). V was shortened by 1 base and J by 1 base, with 5 bases between the two germline ends. CDR3 length equals 14 residues. This CDR3 is CASSQAASGNTIYF. For the CDR3, the DNA is TGTGCCAGCAGCCAAGCGGCATCTGGAAACACCATATATTTT.

This clonotype appeared many times. The V gene is TRBV4-1, the J gene TRBJ2-7; 9 nucleotides line up with TRBD1. The germline V gene encodes CDR1 MGHRA and CDR2 YSYEKL. V shed 4 bases and J 2 bases; nucleotides not matched to a gene: 15. The CDR3 consists of 18 residues. CDR3 region: CASSRLSFGTGKTYEQYF. The CDR3 DNA sequence: TGCGCCAGCAGCCGTCTTTCCTTTGGGACAGGGAAAACCTACGAGCAGTACTTC.

The chain recombines TRBV6-1 with TRBJ2-7; D tentatively reads TRBD1 or TRBD2 (6 bases each). Germline V CDR1 and CDR2: MNHNS, SASEGT. Trimming took off 6 bases at V and 4 bases at J, with 16 bases between the two ends. This CDR3 spans 14 amino acids. The CDR3 region is CASSPGATGYEQYF. The CDR3 nucleotides read TGTGCCAGCAGCCCGGGGGCAACCGGGTACGAGCAGTACTTC.

This clonotype appeared a few times. Here the CDR3 DNA reads TGTGCCAGCAGCCGTAGCGGGCCCGTCTACAATGAGCAGTTCTTC. As protein: CASSRSGPVYNEQFF. The chain couples TRBV12-3 or TRBV12-4 to TRBJ2-1; 7 bases line up with TRBD2. V lost 6 bases and J lost 3; bases outside the gene matches: 8. The CDR3 is 15 amino acids.

This chain links TRBV30 with TRBJ2-7; D uncertain. The CDR3 spans 13 residues. CDR1 and CDR2 (germline): GTSNPN, SVGIG (reference sequence). V was cut by 2 bases and J by 0 bases, with 8 bases left in between. The CDR3 DNA reads as TGTGCCTGGAGTTTGACATCCTCCTACGAGCAGTACTTC. It yields the protein CAWSLTSSYEQYF. Full variable domain (remainder filled in from reference TRBV30 and TRBJ2-7): SQTIHQWPATLVQPVGSPLSLECTVEGTSNPNLYWYRQAAGRGLQLLFYSVGIGQISSEVPQNLSASRPQDRQFILSSKKLLLSDSGFYLCAWSLTSSYEQYFGPGTRLTVT.

This clonotype was seen a handful of times. The V gene is TRBV5-1, the J gene TRBJ2-2, with 8 nucleotides matching TRBD1. The CDR3 covers 15 residues. Germline loops: CDR1 SGHRS, CDR2 YFSETQ. The V and J ends lost 4 bases and 3 bases, in that order; junction bases with no gene match: 5. CDR3 protein: CASSLTGVDTGELFF. CDR3 DNA sequence: TGCGCCAGCAGCCTGACAGGGGTAGACACCGGGGAGCTGTTTTTT. The whole variable domain, remainder taken from reference TRBV5-1 and TRBJ2-2, is KAGVTQTPRYLIKTRGQQVTLSCSPISGHRSVSWYQQTPGQGLQFLFEYFSETQRNKGNFPGRFSGRQFSNSRSEMNVSTLELGDSALYLCASSLTGVDTGELFFGEGSRLTVL.

Ten or more counts support this clonotype. The V gene is TRBV5-6, the J gene TRBJ2-3, with no clear D. V was clipped by 0 bases and J by 4 bases, with 12 bases between them. The CDR3 has 15 amino acids. The germline gives CDR1 SGHDT, CDR2 YYEEEE. The CDR3: CASSLDYRRPDTQYF. The DNA of the CDR3 is TGTGCCAGCAGCTTGGATTACCGTAGGCCAGATACGCAGTATTTT.

This clonotype was counted only a few times. V gene TRBV15 combines with J gene TRBJ2-7; 9 bases align to TRBD2. The CDR3 covers 17 residues. The germline gives CDR1 LNHNV, CDR2 YYDKDF (reference sequence). The trim removed 3 bases at V and 5 bases at J, leaving 14 bases unmatched. The CDR3 spells CATSSNMLAGEAHEQYF. DNA for the CDR3: TGTGCCACCAGCAGTAATATGTTAGCGGGAGAGGCCCACGAGCAGTACTTC.

The rearrangement links TRBV7-8 to TRBJ2-3; D might be TRBD2 (5 bases). The V and J ends lost 2 bases and 2 bases respectively, with 11 bases between them. The CDR3 consists of 15 residues. Germline CDR1 SGHVS, CDR2 FQNEAQ. The CDR3 coding sequence is TGTGCCAGCAGCTTATTTGCTAGCTTCACAGATACGCAGTATTTT. Protein sequence: CASSLFASFTDTQYF.

This clonotype was counted many times. The chain is built from TRBV2 and TRBJ2-4, with a tentative D call TRBD1 (5 bases). The CDR3 spans 12 residues. From germline, CDR1 is SNHLY and CDR2 FYNNEI. The V and J ends lost 8 bases and 4 bases respectively, with 9 bases between them. CDR3 region: CASGAGKNIQYF. The CDR3 DNA follows: TGTGCCAGCGGGGCTGGGAAAAACATTCAGTACTTC.

The CDR3 here is CASRPVEKSVIINEQFF. The CDR3 bases are TGTGCCAGCAGGCCGGTTGAAAAGTCAGTTATCATCAATGAGCAGTTCTTC. The chain carries TRBV5-5 and TRBJ2-1; D is uncertain. From germline, CDR1 is SGHKS and CDR2 YYEKEE (reference sequence). The CDR3 length is 17 residues. Deletions cut 5 bases from V and 6 bases from J, with 24 bases between.